This is a list of T cell receptor beta chains from one sample in a study of blood T cell repertoires in COVID-19. The data were produced by immunoSEQ multiplex PCR, yet TCRdb's version contains in-frame clones alone and is incomplete. Counted here are 300,000 to 450,000 clones, approximately 89% occurring once; the ten biggest clones make up 3.9%. The sequencing input was peripheral blood. These receptors were collected from an older woman with COVID-19, enrolled during active disease. The CDR3 runs from the conserved cysteine through the conserved F or W.

v_call	j_call	cdr3_aa
TRBV6-5	TRBJ2-5	CASESEIRGTQYF
TRBV7-6	TRBJ2-7	CASSLRVGVEQYF
TRBV29-1	TRBJ1-4	CSVATLGQANEKLFF
TRBV6-5	TRBJ1-5	CASRTEHSNQPQHF
TRBV11-2	TRBJ2-4	CASSLGAGTGSIQYF
TRBV6-6	TRBJ1-5	CASSQTSGGAGNQPQHF
TRBV5-1	TRBJ1-1	CASRSGLNTEAFF
TRBV5-8	TRBJ1-1	CASRSGTGSNTEAFF
TRBV7-2	TRBJ1-5	CASSDHGGGSGQPQHF
TRBV18	TRBJ2-7	CASSPAPGQGAYEQYF
TRBV20-1	TRBJ2-1	CSASVSGTGNIDEQFF
TRBV5-5	TRBJ1-1	CASSMQTQGNTEAFF
TRBV30	TRBJ2-7	CAWSNPRGGSYEQYF
TRBV23-1	TRBJ2-6	CASSQRGSGANVLTF
TRBV5-6	TRBJ1-2	CASSIATGPGAYGYTF
TRBV6-4	TRBJ1-1	CASSRHPEVTEAFF
TRBV7-9	TRBJ1-1	CASSMDRNTEAFF
TRBV11-1	TRBJ1-1	CASSFRGPNTEAFF
TRBV2	TRBJ1-4	CASRATTTNEKLFF
TRBV18	TRBJ1-1	CASSPRGLTNTEAFF
TRBV15	TRBJ1-1	CATSRQVGQTEAFF
TRBV5-6	TRBJ1-1	CASSGLQGGNTEAFF
TRBV7-9	TRBJ2-7	CASSLAHGTGSYEQYF
TRBV5-1	TRBJ1-1	CASSSDRGSYTEAFF
TRBV5-1	TRBJ1-1	CASSQGGRTRAEAFF
TRBV18	TRBJ2-1	CASSPLASFVNEQFF
TRBV6-1	TRBJ2-7	CASSEAYGSYEQYF
TRBV12-3/TRBV12-4	TRBJ1-1	CASTASLF
TRBV15	TRBJ2-3	CAISVAGGVDTQYF
TRBV3-1/TRBV3-2	TRBJ2-3	CASSQHRGREGTDTDTQYF
TRBV3-1/TRBV3-2	TRBJ2-3	CASRKATRGDTQYF
TRBV27	TRBJ2-7	CASSLLGQRPYEQYF
TRBV3-1/TRBV3-2	TRBJ2-1	CASSQDLARNNEQFF
TRBV9	TRBJ2-3	CASNSGGRPDTQYF
TRBV6-5	TRBJ1-1	CASKEYTEAFF
TRBV7-9	TRBJ1-2	CASSFLGQGAFGYTF
TRBV9	TRBJ2-1	CASSVLARGGYNEQFF
TRBV7-9	TRBJ2-4	CASSFTSGNIQYF
TRBV19	TRBJ2-7	CASSNREEAYEQYF
TRBV20-1	TRBJ2-1	CSASQALYNEQFF